Below are 8 T cell receptor beta chains sequenced from a single sample in a study of T cell clones after liver transplantation (dated 2019 in TCRdb). The library relied on the immunoSEQ multiplex PCR assay. Drawn from immuneACCESS, this table holds only the in-frame rearrangements with V and J called that TCRdb kept. Clones are partly lost; checked studies trace under half to an unresolved V gene and leave the rest unexplained. In this sample the table shows 85,000 to 110,000 clones, around 84% of which occur a single time. The ten biggest clones cover 2.5% to 3.5% of the sample. The sequences come from CD4+ T cells from blood, collected 47 months after liver transplant. These receptors were taken from a human patient who received a liver transplant. After a transplant, some T cells may be the graft donor's own cells.

V and J are TRBV18 and TRBJ2-7; D is undetermined. Trimming left V 3 bases short and J 7 bases short, with 16 bases between. CDR1 and CDR2 from the germline V gene are KGHSH and LQKENI. This CDR3 has 14 residues. The CDR3 coding sequence is TGTGCCAGCTCACCCGGCAGGTTGCCTAGTGAGCAGTACTTC. Its protein is CASSPGRLPSEQYF.

V is TRBV19 and J is TRBJ1-1, with TRBD1 identical over 7 bases. J lost 2 bases, V lost 1 base, and 4 bases had no gene match. The CDR3 has 15 residues. Looked up from germline, CDR1 is LNHDA and CDR2 is SQIVND (reference sequence). Here the CDR3 DNA reads TGTGCCAGTAGTATAGGGGGGACAGCAAACACTGAAGCTTTCTTT. This encodes CASSIGGTANTEAFF.

The CDR3 region has the DNA TGTGCCACCGACTCTTTGGGGAGACCCAATGAGCAGTTCTTC. Its protein is CATDSLGRPNEQFF. The V and J genes are TRBV19 and TRBJ2-1; tentative D call: TRBD2 (5 bases). CDR1 is LNHDA and CDR2 is SQIVND in the germline V gene (reference sequence). There are 14 residues in the CDR3. Deletions cut 10 bases from V and 6 bases from J, with 19 bases between.

This clone was counted a single time. The genes are TRBV27 and TRBJ1-1, with a tentative D call TRBD1 (6 bases). The CDR3 has 15 amino acids. V dropped 4 bases and J dropped 2 bases, with 14 bases sitting between them. Germline V lookup: CDR1 MNHEY, CDR2 SMNVEV (reference sequence). The CDR3 DNA follows: TGTGCCAGCAGTTATGTTGGGGGCAGAAACACTGAAGCTTTCTTT. Amino acid sequence: CASSYVGGRNTEAFF.

The rearrangement links TRBV7-3 to TRBJ1-1; possibly TRBD1 for D (5 bases). CDR3 length equals 13 residues. The V end lost 4 bases, the J end lost 1 base, and 7 bases lay between the germline ends. Germline-derived CDR1 and CDR2 are SGHTA and FQGTGA. The CDR3 sequence: CASSSQANTEAFF. Written as DNA, the CDR3 is TGTGCCAGCAGCTCACAGGCGAACACTGAAGCTTTCTTT.

V and J are TRBV5-1 and TRBJ1-1; a weak D match, TRBD1 (6 bases). CDR1 is SGHRS, CDR2 YFSETQ, per germline. The CDR3 is made up of 14 amino acids. V lost 3 bases and J lost 1, with 10 bases in between. The CDR3 spells CASSSGGQNTEAFF. CDR3 coding DNA: TGCGCCAGCAGCTCGGGGGGACAGAACACTGAAGCTTTCTTT.

The V gene is TRBV5-1, the J gene TRBJ2-3; 9 nucleotides align to TRBD1. The germline V gene encodes CDR1 SGHRS and CDR2 YFSETQ. The trim removed 7 bases at V and 4 bases at J, leaving 4 bases unmatched. The CDR3 is 13 amino acids. CDR3 sequence: CASGRQGADTQYF. For the CDR3, the DNA is TGCGCCAGCGGTAGACAGGGGGCAGATACGCAGTATTTT.

J is TRBJ2-7 and V is TRBV6-6; tentative D call: TRBD1 (6 bases). Germline V gene lookup returns CDR1 MNHNY and CDR2 SVGAGI (reference sequence). With 4 bases removed from V and 0 bases from J, the gap between germline ends came to 7 bases. The CDR3 runs to 13 residues. The CDR3 sequence: CASSSQGSYEQYF. CDR3 nucleotides: TGTGCCAGCAGTTCACAGGGCTCCTACGAGCAGTACTTC.